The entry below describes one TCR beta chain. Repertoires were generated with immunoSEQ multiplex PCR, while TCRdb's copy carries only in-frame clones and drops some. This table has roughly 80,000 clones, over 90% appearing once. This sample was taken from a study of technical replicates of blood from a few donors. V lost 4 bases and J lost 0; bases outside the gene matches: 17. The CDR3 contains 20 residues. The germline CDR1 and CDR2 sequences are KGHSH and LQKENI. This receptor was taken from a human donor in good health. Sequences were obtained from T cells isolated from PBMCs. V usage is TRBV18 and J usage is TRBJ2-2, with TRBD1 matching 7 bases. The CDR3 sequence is CASSLGKMGTDHANTGELFF. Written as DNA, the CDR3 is TGTGCCAGCTCACTAGGAAAAATGGGGACAGACCACGCGAACACCGGGGAGCTGTTTTTT. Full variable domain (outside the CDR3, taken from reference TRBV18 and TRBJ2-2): NAGVMQNPRHLVRRRGQEARLRCSPMKGHSHVYWYRQLPEEGLKFMVYLQKENIIDESGMPKERFSAEFPKEGPSILRIQQVVRGDSAAYFCASSLGKMGTDHANTGELFFGEGSRLTVL.